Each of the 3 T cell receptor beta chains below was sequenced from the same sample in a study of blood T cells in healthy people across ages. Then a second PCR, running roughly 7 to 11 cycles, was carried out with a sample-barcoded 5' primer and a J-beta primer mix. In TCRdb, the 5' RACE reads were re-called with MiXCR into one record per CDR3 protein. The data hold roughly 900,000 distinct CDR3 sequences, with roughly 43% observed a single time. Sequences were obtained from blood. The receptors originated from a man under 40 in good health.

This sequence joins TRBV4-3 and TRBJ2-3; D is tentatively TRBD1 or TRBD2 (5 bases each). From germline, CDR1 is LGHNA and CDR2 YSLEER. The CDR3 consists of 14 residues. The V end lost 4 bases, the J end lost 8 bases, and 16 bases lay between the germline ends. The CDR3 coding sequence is TGCGCCAGCAGCCCTCCGGGACGAGGAGGTACGCAGTATTTT. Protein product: CASSPPGRGGTQYF.

The CDR3 nucleotides are TGCAGTGCTAGGGTCGTGGGACTACCTATCTCTGGGGCCAACGTCCTGACTTTC. It yields the protein CSARVVGLPISGANVLTF. The chain is built from TRBV20-1 and TRBJ2-6; TRBD2 matches 7 bases. Trimming cost V 3 bases and J 0 bases; bases outside gene matches: 11. Germline CDR1 and CDR2: DFQATT and SNEGSKA (reference sequence). The CDR3 sequence is 18 residues long.

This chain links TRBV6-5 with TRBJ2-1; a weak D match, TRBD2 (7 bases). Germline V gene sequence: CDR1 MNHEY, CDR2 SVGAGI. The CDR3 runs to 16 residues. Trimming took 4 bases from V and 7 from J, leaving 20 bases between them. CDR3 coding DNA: TGTGCCAGCAGTTTCGAGGGGGGGGCTACTAAGAATGAGCAGTTCTTC. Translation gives CASSFEGGATKNEQFF.